The present T cell receptor (beta chain) was sequenced within a study of cytomegalovirus exposure and HLA in healthy donors. Findings and caveats of the study: Immune exposure data for these donors was limited to CMV serostatus. Analysis was carried out at a later point, and it linked a missense DCLRE1C variant to TCR beta V- and J-gene trimming.

As to this clone: Its target is unknown.

The germline V gene encodes CDR1 SGDLS and CDR2 YYNGEE. The junction had 6 bases not matched to a gene; V was cut back by 4 bases and J by 1 base. The CDR3 consists of 15 residues. The PCR employed 60 Vbeta primers together with 13 Jbeta primers. Libraries were prepared by immunoSEQ multiplex PCR; TCRdb keeps only in-frame clonotypes and omits some of them. The data hold some 140,000 clones, with more than 60% observed a single time. The chain joins TRBV9 to TRBJ2-3; 7 nucleotides align to TRBD1. The receptor was isolated from a woman between 45 and 65 years old in good health and CMV-seropositive. The sequencing sample was made of PBMCs. The DNA for the CDR3 is TGTGCCAGCAGCCCCTACGGACAGGGCACAGATACGCAGTATTTT. Translating gives CASSPYGQGTDTQYF.